The clone carrying this T cell receptor (beta chain) was observed a few times. Its specificity is unknown. The data are from a study of T-cell memory formation after mild COVID-19. Findings and caveats of the study: Contracting clones localized mainly to CM and EM when CD4+ and mainly to EMRA when CD8+.

CDR1 is SGDLS and CDR2 is YYNGEE in the germline V gene. V gave up 0 bases and J gave up 3 bases; unmatched junction bases: 6. CDR3 length equals 16 residues. 5'RACE with constant-segment primers yielded barcoded, UMI-tagged TCR alpha and TCR beta cDNA libraries. TCRdb itself ran the 5' RACE reads through MiXCR, one entry per CDR3 protein. The sample records 470,000 or so distinct CDR3 sequences, around 20% being singletons. Sequencing was performed on PBMCs or a T cell subset sorted from them (not recorded which). V usage is TRBV9 and J usage is TRBJ2-7; 10 bases fit TRBD1. The clonotype originates from an adult woman who had mild COVID-19 (a few samples of this study predate the infection). Cell type and time point are not known. The CDR3 is CASSVEPGQGIYEQYF. The CDR3 coding sequence is TGTGCCAGCAGCGTAGAGCCGGGACAGGGGATCTACGAGCAGTACTTC.